This TCR beta chain is drawn from a study of CD8 T cells in ankylosing spondylitis. V was clipped by 0 bases and J by 5 bases, with 10 bases between them. Per the germline V gene, CDR1 is SEHNR and CDR2 is FQNEAQ (reference sequence). The CDR3 has 14 amino acids. A single record per CDR3 protein comes from TCRdb applying MiXCR to the 5' RACE reads. The data hold roughly 160,000 distinct CDR3 sequences, with 9.8% observed a single time. The chain combines TRBV7-9 with TRBJ2-5, with D perhaps matching TRBD2 (6 bases). Sequencing was done on a sample of blood, either unsorted or a sorted T cell fraction (not recorded which). The receptor was derived from a female donor with ankylosing spondylitis or in good health (not recorded which). The CDR3 DNA sequence: TGTGCCAGCAGCTTAGCGCAGGAGGGGGAGACCCAGTACTTC. Amino acids: CASSLAQEGETQYF.